This record covers a single T cell receptor beta chain. No antigen is known for it. This record comes from a study of cytomegalovirus exposure and HLA in healthy donors. Study-level results: TCR beta chain V- and J-gene trimming was linked, in a later analysis, to a missense variant in DCLRE1C.

Use of 60 Vbeta and 13 Jbeta primers characterized the PCR. Profiling relied on immunoSEQ multiplex PCR, and the TCRdb table lists in-frame clones only, not all of them. The table shows about 130,000 clones, with about 74% occurring only once. Germline CDR1 reads SQVTM; CDR2 reads ANQGSEA. V shed 3 bases, J shed 3 bases, and the junction held 4 bases outside the gene matches. The CDR3 runs to 13 residues. The specimen was PBMCs. The receptor was derived from a man aged 25-45 years in good health and CMV-seronegative. The V gene is TRBV29-1, the J gene TRBJ1-1, with 7 nucleotides matching TRBD1. The CDR3 bases are TGCAGCGTTGAGGGACAGCTCGACACTGAAGCTTTCTTT. The encoded protein is CSVEGQLDTEAFF.